This TCR beta chain derives from a study of beta chain features in type 1 diabetes. Germline V gene sequence: CDR1 LGHNA, CDR2 YSLEER. This CDR3 is 14 amino acids long. V dropped 1 base and J dropped 2 bases, with 8 bases sitting between them. All of the isolated RNA was reverse transcribed, so expressed TCRB transcripts were sequenced. Produced via immunoSEQ multiplex PCR; TCRdb's table is partial and in-frame only. The sample yields 150,000 or so clones, 48% seen once. Based on CD45RO/CCR7/CD25/CD127/CD95/CD27, CD4+ regulatory, stem cell-like memory, naive and central memory cells were sorted. The TCR originated in a man between 18 and 29 years old in good health. What was sequenced was Tregs from blood. This rearrangement joins TRBV4-3 to TRBJ1-1; D not resolved. The CDR3 DNA reads TGCGCCAGCAGCCAAGGTGTAGTCAACACTGAAGCTTTCTTT. Amino acids: CASSQGVVNTEAFF.